The present entry profiles one T cell receptor (beta chain) with its context. The antigen is unknown. The repertoire was sequenced with immunoSEQ multiplex PCR; TCRdb's copy has only in-frame clones and lacks some. The table lists over 85,000 clones, around 80% of them singletons. This record belongs to a study of Ad26.COV2.S vaccination and SARS-CoV-2 variants. Overall study findings and caveats: After vaccination, substantial breadth of spike-specific CD8+ and CD4+ responses was reported. Measures of TCR breadth and depth may have fallen short of total T cell responses. Vaccine recipients had higher spike-specific TCR breadth than placebo recipients. Non-spike TCR breadth was similar in vaccine and placebo recipients.

V was cut by 5 bases and J by 0 bases, with 5 bases left in between. There are 12 residues in the CDR3. The germline V gene has CDR1 SGHTA and CDR2 FQGNSA. Sequencing was performed on peripheral blood, taken after recovery from COVID-19. The clonotype comes from a human donor who had recovered from COVID-19. This chain uses TRBV7-2 with TRBJ2-7; no definite D call. CDR3 coding DNA: TGTGCCAGCAGCCCTAACTCCTACGAGCAGTACTTC. Protein: CASSPNSYEQYF.